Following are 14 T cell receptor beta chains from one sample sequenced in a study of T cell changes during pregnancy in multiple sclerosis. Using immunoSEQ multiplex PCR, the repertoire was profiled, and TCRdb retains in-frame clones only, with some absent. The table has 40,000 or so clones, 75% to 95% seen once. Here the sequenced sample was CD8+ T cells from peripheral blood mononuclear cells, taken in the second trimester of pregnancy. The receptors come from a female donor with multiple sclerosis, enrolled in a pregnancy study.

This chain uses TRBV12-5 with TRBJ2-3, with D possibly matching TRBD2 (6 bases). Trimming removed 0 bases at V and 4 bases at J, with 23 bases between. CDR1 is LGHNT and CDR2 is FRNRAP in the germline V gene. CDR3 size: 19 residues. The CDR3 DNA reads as TGTGCTAGTGGTTTGGTACTCGGAGGGACTTTCGCCTTGTCAGATACGCAGTATTTT. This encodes CASGLVLGGTFALSDTQYF.

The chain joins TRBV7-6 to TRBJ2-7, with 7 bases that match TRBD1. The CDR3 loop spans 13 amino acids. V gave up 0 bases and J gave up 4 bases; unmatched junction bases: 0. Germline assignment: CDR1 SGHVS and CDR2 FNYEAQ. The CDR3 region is CASSLAGQYEQYF. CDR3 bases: TGTGCCAGCAGCTTAGCGGGACAGTACGAGCAGTACTTC.

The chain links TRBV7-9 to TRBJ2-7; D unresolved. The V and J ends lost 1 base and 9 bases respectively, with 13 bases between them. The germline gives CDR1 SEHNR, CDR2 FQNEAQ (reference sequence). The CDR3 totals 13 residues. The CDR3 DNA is TGTGCCAGCAGCTTAGATCTGCAGAAGTGGCAGTACTTC. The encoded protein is CASSLDLQKWQYF.

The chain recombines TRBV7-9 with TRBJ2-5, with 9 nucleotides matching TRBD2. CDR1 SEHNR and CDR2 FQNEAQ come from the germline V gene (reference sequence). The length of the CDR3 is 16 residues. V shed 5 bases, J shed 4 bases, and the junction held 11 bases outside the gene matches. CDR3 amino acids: CASSTLGTSMRETQYF. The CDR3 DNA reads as TGTGCCAGCAGCACTTTGGGGACTAGCATGAGAGAGACCCAGTACTTC.

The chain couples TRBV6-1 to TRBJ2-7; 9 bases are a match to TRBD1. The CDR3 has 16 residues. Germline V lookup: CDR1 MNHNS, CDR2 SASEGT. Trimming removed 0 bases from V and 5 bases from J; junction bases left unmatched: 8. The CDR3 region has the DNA TGTGCCAGCAGTGAAGCATTCGGGACAGGGTTCAACGAGCAGTACTTC. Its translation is CASSEAFGTGFNEQYF.

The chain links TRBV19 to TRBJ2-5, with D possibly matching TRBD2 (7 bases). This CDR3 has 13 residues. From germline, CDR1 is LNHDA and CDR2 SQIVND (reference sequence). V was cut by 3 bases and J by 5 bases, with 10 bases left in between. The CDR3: CASSIGGHETQYF. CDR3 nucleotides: TGTGCCAGTAGTATCGGGGGGCACGAGACCCAGTACTTC.

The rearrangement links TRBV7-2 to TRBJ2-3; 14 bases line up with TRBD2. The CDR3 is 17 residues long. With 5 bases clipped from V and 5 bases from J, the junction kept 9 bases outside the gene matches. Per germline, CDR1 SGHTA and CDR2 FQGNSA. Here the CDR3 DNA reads TGTGCCAGCAGCCGGGGACTAGCGGGAGTGGGGGGAGATACGCAGTATTTT. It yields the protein CASSRGLAGVGGDTQYF.

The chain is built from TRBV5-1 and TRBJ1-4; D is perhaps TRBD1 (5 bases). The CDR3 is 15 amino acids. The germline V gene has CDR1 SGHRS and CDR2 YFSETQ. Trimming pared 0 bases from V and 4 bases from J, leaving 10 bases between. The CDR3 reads CASSLAGGGNEKLFF. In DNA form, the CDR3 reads TGCGCCAGCAGCTTGGCCGGGGGGGGTAATGAAAAACTGTTTTTT. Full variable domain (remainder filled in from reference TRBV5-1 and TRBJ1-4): KAGVTQTPRYLIKTRGQQVTLSCSPISGHRSVSWYQQTPGQGLQFLFEYFSETQRNKGNFPGRFSGRQFSNSRSEMNVSTLELGDSALYLCASSLAGGGNEKLFFGSGTQLSVL.

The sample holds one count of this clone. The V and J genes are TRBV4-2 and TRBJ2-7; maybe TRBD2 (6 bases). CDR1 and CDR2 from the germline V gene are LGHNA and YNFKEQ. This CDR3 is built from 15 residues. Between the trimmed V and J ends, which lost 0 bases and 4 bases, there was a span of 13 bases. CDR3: CASSQERRGAYEQYF. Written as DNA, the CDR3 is TGTGCCAGCAGCCAAGAAAGGCGCGGGGCATACGAGCAGTACTTC.

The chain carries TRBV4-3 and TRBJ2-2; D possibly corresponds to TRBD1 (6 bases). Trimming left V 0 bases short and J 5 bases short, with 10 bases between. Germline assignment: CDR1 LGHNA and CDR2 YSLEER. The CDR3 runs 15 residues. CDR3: CASSQDGTPTGELFF. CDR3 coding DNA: TGCGCCAGCAGCCAAGATGGGACACCGACCGGGGAGCTGTTTTTT.

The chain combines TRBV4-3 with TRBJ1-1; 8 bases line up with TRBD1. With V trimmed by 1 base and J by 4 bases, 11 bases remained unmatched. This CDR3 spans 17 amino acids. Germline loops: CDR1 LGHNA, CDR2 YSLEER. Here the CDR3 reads CASSQGPGQEVFTEAFF. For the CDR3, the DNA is TGCGCCAGCAGCCAAGGGCCGGGACAGGAGGTTTTCACTGAAGCTTTCTTT.

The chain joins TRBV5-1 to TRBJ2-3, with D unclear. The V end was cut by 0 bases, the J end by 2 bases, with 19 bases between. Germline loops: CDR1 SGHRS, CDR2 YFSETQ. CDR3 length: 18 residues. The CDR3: CASSLGSGTITVTDTQYF. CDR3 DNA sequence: TGCGCCAGCAGCTTGGGTAGTGGTACCATAACCGTCACAGATACGCAGTATTTT.

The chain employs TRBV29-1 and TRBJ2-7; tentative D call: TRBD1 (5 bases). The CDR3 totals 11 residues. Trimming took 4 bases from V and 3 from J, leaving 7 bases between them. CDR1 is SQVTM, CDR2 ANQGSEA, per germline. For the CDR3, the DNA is TGCAGCGTTGCCAGGGACTACGAGCAGTACTTC. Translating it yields CSVARDYEQYF.

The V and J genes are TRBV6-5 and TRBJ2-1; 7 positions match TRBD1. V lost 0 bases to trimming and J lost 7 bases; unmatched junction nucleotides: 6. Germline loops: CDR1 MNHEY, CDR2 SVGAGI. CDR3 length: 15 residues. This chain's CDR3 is CASSYSGTAQNEQFF. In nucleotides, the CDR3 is TGTGCCAGCAGTTACTCGGGGACAGCGCAAAATGAGCAGTTCTTC.